The present entry profiles one T cell receptor beta chain with its context. Its specific antigen is unknown. Per-nucleotide qualities are absent, and no much larger clonotype sits a single base away. TCRdb lists the instrument as Illumina NovaSeq 6000. cDNA libraries for TCRalpha and TCRbeta were prepared by 5'RACE using constant-segment primers, with sample barcodes and unique molecular identifiers added. RNA was extracted from every sample with Trizol reagent. Libraries were amplified in two PCR steps, with a second sample barcode and Illumina TruSeq adapters added in the second step. The libraries were sequenced on an Illumina NovaSeq using 2 x 150 bp paired-end reads. The original methods were these. With migec v1.2.7, reads were demultiplexed and then collapsed into UMI-guided consensus sequences. With mixcr v2.1.11, UMI consensuses were aligned to TRA and TRB V and J templates and assembled into clonotypes. Expanded or contracted clonotypes were those called significant by both edgeR and NoisET, with noise models trained on biological replicates. For edgeR calls, the thresholds were a false discovery rate-adjusted p below 0.01 and a log2 fold-change of 1. PCA with hierarchical clustering of max-normalized trajectories of the 1000 most abundant clonotypes was used as exploratory dynamics analysis. Each responding clone was given a CD4 or CD8 phenotype based on the CD4+ and CD8+ repertoires, which had been sequenced separately. The public reads were reprocessed in TCRdb via fastp at Q25 and MiXCR, keeping in-frame beta chains. Each CDR3 protein appears once, grouped with its most common genes and DNA. The V and J calls and clone size come from TCRdb's table, not from the authors' own analysis. The sample table records about 180,000 distinct CDR3 sequences; 16% of these occur just once. The ten most abundant clones make up approximately 2% of the sample.

This record belongs to a study of T-cell memory formation after mild COVID-19 (TCRdb year 2021). In the study overall: TCR sequence clusters from the two donors were largely donor specific. In a couple of donors, T-cell clones that expanded and contracted after mild COVID-19 were tracked by sequencing TCRalpha and TCRbeta repertoires over time. The cohort comprised two young, previously healthy adult volunteers, one female and one male. Overall study outcomes, separate from this receptor: Clones contracting from day 15 to 85 had balanced CD4/CD8 phenotypes, while a second wave expanding from day 15 to 37 was biased towards CD4+. The study included only a couple of mild cases, and larger cohorts that include severe cases with pre-infection samples were judged to be necessary. The detection of some responding clones in pre-infection memory suggests that pre-existing cross-reactive memory T cells joined the SARS-CoV-2 response. The second-wave clones that peaked on day 37 were not confirmed to be SARS-CoV-2 specific. Contracting CD4+ clones appeared mostly in the CM and EM memory subsets, whereas CD8+ clones were enriched in EMRA.

There are 17 amino acids in the CDR3, from cysteine to phenylalanine inclusive. Only the CDR3 part of the read is kept: 51 bases, read in frame from the first base. Trimming at the junction amounts to 0 bases on V and 1 base on J, and the germline ends lie 13 bases apart. The germline V gene specifies SGHRS as CDR1 and YFSETQ as CDR2. PBMCs were isolated by Ficoll-Paque density gradient centrifugation. The sample was PBMCs or a T cell subset sorted from them (not recorded which). The rearrangement combines TRBV5-1 with TRBJ1-4; TRBD1 is a weak D gene call, 5 bases matching. The clonotype originates from an adult woman who had mild COVID-19 (a few samples of this study predate the infection). The sample titles of this study are shuffled in the database, so cell type and time point are left out; the donor was told from shared clones. The nucleotides read TGCGCCAGCAGCTTGGTCGTACCAGGGAGAACTAATGAAAAACTGTTTTTT. Its protein reads: CASSLVVPGRTNEKLFF.